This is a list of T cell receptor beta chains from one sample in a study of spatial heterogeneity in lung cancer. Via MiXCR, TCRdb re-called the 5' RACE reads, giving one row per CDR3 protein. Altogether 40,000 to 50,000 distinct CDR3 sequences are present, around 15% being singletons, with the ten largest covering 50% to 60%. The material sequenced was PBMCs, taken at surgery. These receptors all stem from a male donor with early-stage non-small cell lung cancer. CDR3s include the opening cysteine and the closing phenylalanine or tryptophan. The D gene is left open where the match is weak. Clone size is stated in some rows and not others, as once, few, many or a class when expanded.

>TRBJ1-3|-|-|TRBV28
TGTGTCAGCCTACGGGTTTCCGGAAACACCATATATTTT
CVSLRVSGNTIYF
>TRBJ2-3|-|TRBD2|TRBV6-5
TGTGCCAGCAGTCAATTTCCAACTGTAGCGGGAATCACAGATACGCAGTATTTT
CASSQFPTVAGITDTQYF
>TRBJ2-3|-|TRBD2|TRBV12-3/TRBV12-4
TGTGCCAGCAGTTTAGTGTTAGCGGGAGCGGGAGATACGCAGTATTTT
CASSLVLAGAGDTQYF
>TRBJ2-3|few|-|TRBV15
TGTGCCACCAGCTTGGGATCAGAGCATACGCAGTATTTT
CATSLGSEHTQYF
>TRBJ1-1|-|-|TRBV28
TGTGCCAGCAGTTTACAGGGCGAAGCTTTCTTT
CASSLQGEAFF
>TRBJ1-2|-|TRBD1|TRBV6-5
TGTGCCAGCAGTGACAGGGGACGAACCTCTAACTATGGCTACACCTTC
CASSDRGRTSNYGYTF
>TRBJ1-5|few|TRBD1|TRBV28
TGTGCCAGCAGTGGGACAGGGGGCTCGGGCAATCAGCCCCAGCATTTT
CASSGTGGSGNQPQHF
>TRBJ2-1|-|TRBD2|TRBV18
TGTGCCAGCTCACCGGGACTAGCTTCCAATGAGCAGTTCTTC
CASSPGLASNEQFF
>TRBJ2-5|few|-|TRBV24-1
TGTGCCACCAGTGATCCCCGAGGGCCCCAAGAGACCCAGTACTTC
CATSDPRGPQETQYF
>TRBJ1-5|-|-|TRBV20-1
TGCAGTGCTAGTTCGGGGGAACAGCCCCAGCATTTT
CSASSGEQPQHF
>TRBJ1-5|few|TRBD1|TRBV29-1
TGCAGCGCTCTCTCAAGGGACAGAAATCAGCCCCAGCATTTT
CSALSRDRNQPQHF
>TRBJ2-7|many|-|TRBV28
TGTGCCAGCAGTTCCGGACAGAACTACGAGCAGTACTTC
CASSSGQNYEQYF
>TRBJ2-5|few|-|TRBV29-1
TGCAGCGTTGAACGGGGCCGTCAAGAGACCCAGTACTTC
CSVERGRQETQYF
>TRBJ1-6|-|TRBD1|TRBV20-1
TGCAGTGCCCCGGGACAGGGTAATTCACCCCTCCACTTT
CSAPGQGNSPLHF
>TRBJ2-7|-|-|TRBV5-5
TGTGCCAGCAGCTTACCCTCGGTCTACGAGCAGTACTTC
CASSLPSVYEQYF
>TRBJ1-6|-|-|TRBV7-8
TGTGCCAGCAGCTTAATGATCGGATCCCAAGTATATAATTCACCCCTCCACTTT
CASSLMIGSQVYNSPLHF
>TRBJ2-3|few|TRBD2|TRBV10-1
TGCGCCAGCAGTGGACTAGCGGGGGGCACAGATACGCAGTATTTT
CASSGLAGGTDTQYF
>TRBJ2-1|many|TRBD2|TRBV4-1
TGCGCCAGCAGCCTATCGGGACTAGCGGGAGAAAGGACTGAGCAGTTCTTC
CASSLSGLAGERTEQFF
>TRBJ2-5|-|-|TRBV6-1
TGTGCCAGCAGGATGACAGGAGGGTTTCAAGAGACCCAGTACTTC
CASRMTGGFQETQYF
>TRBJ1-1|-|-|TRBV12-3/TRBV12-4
TGCGCCAGCTCTCCGTCGTGGGATGAAGCTTTCTTT
CASSPSWDEAFF
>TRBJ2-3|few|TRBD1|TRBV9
TGTGCCAGCAGCGCGAGGACAGGGGAGTCTAGGGATACGCAGTATTTT
CASSARTGESRDTQYF
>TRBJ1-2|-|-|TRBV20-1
TGCAGTGCTAGAGACCCCCAACCGGACAGAGGGGACTATGGCTACACCTTC
CSARDPQPDRGDYGYTF
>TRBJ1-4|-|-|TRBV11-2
TGTGCCAGCAGCTTAGATATTTGGTATAATGAAAAACTGTTTTTT
CASSLDIWYNEKLFF
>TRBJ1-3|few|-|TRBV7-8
TGTGCCAGCAGTTCCACCGTGCAAAGCTCTGGAAACACCATATATTTT
CASSSTVQSSGNTIYF
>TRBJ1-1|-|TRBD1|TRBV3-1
TGTGCCAGCAGCCTCAGGGGACAGGGAGATACTGAAGCTTTCTTT
CASSLRGQGDTEAFF
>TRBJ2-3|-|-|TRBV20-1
TGCAGTGCTAGAGATTGGATGTATACAGATACGCAGTATTTT
CSARDWMYTDTQYF
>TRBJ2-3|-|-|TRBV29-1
TGCAGCGTTGAATTAACGGCTGGAGATACGCAGTATTTT
CSVELTAGDTQYF
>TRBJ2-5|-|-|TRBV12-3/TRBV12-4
TGTGCCAGCAGTTTGGGGGGACAAGAGACCCAGTACTTC
CASSLGGQETQYF
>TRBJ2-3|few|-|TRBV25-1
TGTGCCAGCAGTGACAGGGTTGTCGGCACAGATACGCAGTATTTT
CASSDRVVGTDTQYF
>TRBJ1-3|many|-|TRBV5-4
TGTGCCAGCAGCTTGGACGCAGGCCCTGGAAACACCATATATTTT
CASSLDAGPGNTIYF
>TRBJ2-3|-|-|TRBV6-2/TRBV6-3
TGTGCCAGCAGTTACTCTCAGAGCGGCAGGGCCACAGATACGCAGTATTTT
CASSYSQSGRATDTQYF
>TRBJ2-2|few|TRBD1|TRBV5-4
TGTGCCAGCAGCTTGGGGGGACAGGGGGCGACCACCGGGGAGCTGTTTTTT
CASSLGGQGATTGELFF
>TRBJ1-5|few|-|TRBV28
TGTGCCAGCAGATCTGCGGGACCCGGGGAGATTCAGCCCCAGCATTTT
CASRSAGPGEIQPQHF
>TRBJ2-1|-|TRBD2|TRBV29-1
TGCAGCGTGAAGGGACTAGCGGTCTCCTACAATGAGCAGTTCTTC
CSVKGLAVSYNEQFF
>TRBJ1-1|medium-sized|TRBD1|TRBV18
TGTGCCAGCTCACCCGTACAGGGACAGCCGAACACTGAAGCTTTCTTT
CASSPVQGQPNTEAFF
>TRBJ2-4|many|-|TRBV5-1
TGCGCCAGCAGTTTTGACAGCTACTCCAAAAACATTCAGTACTTC
CASSFDSYSKNIQYF
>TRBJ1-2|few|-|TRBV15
TGTGCCACCAGCTTCGGACAGAACTATGGCTACACCTTC
CATSFGQNYGYTF
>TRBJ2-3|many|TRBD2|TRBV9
TGTGCCAGCAGCGTAGTTGGACTAGCTGATACGCAGTATTTT
CASSVVGLADTQYF
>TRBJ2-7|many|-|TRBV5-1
TGCGCCAGCAGCTTGCGGGGCTCCTACGAGCAGTACTTC
CASSLRGSYEQYF
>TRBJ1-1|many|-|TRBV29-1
TGCAGCGTTGCTACTAATGTCCACACTGAAGCTTTCTTT
CSVATNVHTEAFF
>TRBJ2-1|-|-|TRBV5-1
TGCGCCAGCAGCTTGGCAGGTGGAAGCTCCTTCAATGAGCAGTTCTTC
CASSLAGGSSFNEQFF
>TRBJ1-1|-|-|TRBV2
TGTGCCAGCAGTGAACAAAGGAACACTGAAGCTTTCTTT
CASSEQRNTEAFF
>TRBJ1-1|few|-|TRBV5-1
TGCGCCAGCAGCGAGGATATCCGATTCGCTGAAGCTTTCTTT
CASSEDIRFAEAFF
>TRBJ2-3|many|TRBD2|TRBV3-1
TGTGCCAGCAGCCAGGGGACTAGCGGGACCGGCTGGGGGGCAGATACGCAGTATTTT
CASSQGTSGTGWGADTQYF
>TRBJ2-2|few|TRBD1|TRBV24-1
TGTGCCACCAGTGATTCGGGACAGGGGGCCCCCGGGGAGCTGTTTTTT
CATSDSGQGAPGELFF
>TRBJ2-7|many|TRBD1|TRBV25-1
TGTGCCAGCAGTGGGACAGGGTCGAGCGAGCAGTACTTC
CASSGTGSSEQYF
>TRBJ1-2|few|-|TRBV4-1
TGCGCCAGCAGAGGGTCACGGAACTTTAACTATGGCTACACCTTC
CASRGSRNFNYGYTF
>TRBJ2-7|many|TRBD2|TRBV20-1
TGCAGTGCTAGAGATCCCACTAGCGGGACCACCTACGAGCAGTACTTC
CSARDPTSGTTYEQYF
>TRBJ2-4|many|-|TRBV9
TGTGCCAGCAGCGCCGGAGGGCTCGCCAAAAACATTCAGTACTTC
CASSAGGLAKNIQYF
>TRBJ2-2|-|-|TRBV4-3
TGCGCCAGCAGCCAAGACGGCCGGATCACCGGGGAGCTGTTTTTT
CASSQDGRITGELFF
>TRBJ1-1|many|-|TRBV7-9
TGTGCCAGCAGCTTTTCGGGGGAGGAAGCTTTCTTT
CASSFSGEEAFF
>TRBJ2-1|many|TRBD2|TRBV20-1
TGCAGTGCTGTCTGGGCGGGGGGGCCCTACAATGAGCAGTTCTTC
CSAVWAGGPYNEQFF
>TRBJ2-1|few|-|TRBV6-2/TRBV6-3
TGTGCCAGCAGTTTGAACCGAGGGCCGCATGAGCAGTTCTTC
CASSLNRGPHEQFF
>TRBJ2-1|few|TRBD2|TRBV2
TGTGCCAGCAGTACCGGGACTAGCGCTTCCTCCTCCTACAATGAGCAGTTCTTC
CASSTGTSASSSYNEQFF
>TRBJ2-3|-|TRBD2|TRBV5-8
TGTGCCAGCAGTTCCGGGACTACCTACTCCACAGATACGCAGTATTTT
CASSSGTTYSTDTQYF
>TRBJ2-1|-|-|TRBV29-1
TGCAGCGTTGGATCGAATGAGCAGTTCTTC
CSVGSNEQFF